This T cell receptor (beta chain) was identified during a study of Ad26.COV2.S vaccination and SARS-CoV-2 variants. The protocol was immunoSEQ multiplex PCR, while the TCRdb copy is restricted to in-frame clones and leaves out a portion. The sample records hundreds of thousands of clones, less than 90% being singletons. Per the germline V gene, CDR1 is MDHEN and CDR2 is SYDVKM. V was pared by 7 bases and J by 0 bases, with 11 bases of the junction left unmatched. This CDR3 has 17 amino acids. Sample treatment: roughly 20 received Ad26.COV2.S at low or high dose, single or two shots; 5 received placebo; per-sample allocation not given. Repertoires come from day 63 after the first vaccine or placebo injection. Wuhan-strain spike was delivered by a replication-incompetent Ad26 vector.

This sample comprised peripheral blood, obtained in a trial of Ad26.COV2.S vaccine versus placebo. J is TRBJ1-3 and V is TRBV28; the match to TRBD1 covers 8 bases. The clonotype comes from a person between 18 and 65 years old who received the Ad26.COV2.S COVID-19 vaccine or a placebo. The CDR3 DNA follows: TGTGCCAGCACTAGGACAGGGCAGGGATACTCTGGAAACACCATATATTTT. Protein: CASTRTGQGYSGNTIYF.